This TCR beta chain appears in the sequencing data of a study of CD8 T cells in Susac syndrome. Negative isolation was applied to CD8+ and CD4+ T cells, and FACS enrichment was applied to TEMRA cells. Roughly 0.45 to 1 ug RNA was reverse transcribed with random hexamers. Multiplex immunoSEQ PCR targeted 54 Vbeta and 13 Jbeta TCR beta segments. MiXCR was run by TCRdb on the immunoSEQ multiplex PCR reads, yielding one entry per CDR3 protein. Of approximately 300,000 distinct CDR3 sequences in the sample, almost 85% were seen once. Study-level findings and limits: As the study acknowledged, the number of individuals in its TCR sequencing and HLA analysis was relatively small.

Points on this clonotype: Antigen specificity is unknown.

The receptor comes from a human donor with multiple sclerosis. Sequencing was performed on CD8+ T cells from PBMCs.

CDR3 nucleotides: TGTGCCAGCAGTTTATGGAAGGGGACTAGCGTAGCAGATACGCAGTATTTT. Protein product: CASSLWKGTSVADTQYF. This chain joins TRBV28 and TRBJ2-3; the match to TRBD2 covers 10 bases. Unmatched junction bases numbered 7, after V lost 0 bases and J lost 4 bases. CDR1 and CDR2 from the germline V gene are MDHEN and SYDVKM. The CDR3 totals 17 residues.